This T cell receptor beta chain originates from a study of blood T cells in healthy people across ages. A second PCR, run for roughly 7 to 11 cycles, used a sample-barcoded 5' primer plus a J-beta primer mix. MiXCR was run by TCRdb on the 5' RACE reads, yielding one entry per CDR3 protein. The top ten hold less than 2.5% of the sample, which has 1.5 million to 2 million distinct CDR3 sequences, 40% to 55% seen once. The CDR3 sequence is 13 residues long. Looked up from germline, CDR1 is MDHEN and CDR2 is SYDVKM. Trimming stripped 7 bases from V and 6 bases from J, with 14 bases between. Each sample used at least 6 million PBMCs.

The origin of this receptor is a woman aged 40 to 50 in good health. Sequencing was carried out using blood. This rearrangement joins TRBV28 to TRBJ2-3; D is possibly TRBD1 (6 bases). The CDR3 sequence: CASKGVLGDTQYF. CDR3 in DNA: TGTGCCAGCAAGGGGGTACTAGGCGATACGCAGTATTTT. The entire variable domain, with the rest obtained from reference TRBV28 and TRBJ2-3, is as follows: DVKVTQSSRYLVKRTGEKVFLECVQDMDHENMFWYRQDPGLGLRLIYFSYDVKMKEKGDIPEGYSVSREKKERFSLILESASTNQTSMYLCASKGVLGDTQYFGPGTRLTVL.